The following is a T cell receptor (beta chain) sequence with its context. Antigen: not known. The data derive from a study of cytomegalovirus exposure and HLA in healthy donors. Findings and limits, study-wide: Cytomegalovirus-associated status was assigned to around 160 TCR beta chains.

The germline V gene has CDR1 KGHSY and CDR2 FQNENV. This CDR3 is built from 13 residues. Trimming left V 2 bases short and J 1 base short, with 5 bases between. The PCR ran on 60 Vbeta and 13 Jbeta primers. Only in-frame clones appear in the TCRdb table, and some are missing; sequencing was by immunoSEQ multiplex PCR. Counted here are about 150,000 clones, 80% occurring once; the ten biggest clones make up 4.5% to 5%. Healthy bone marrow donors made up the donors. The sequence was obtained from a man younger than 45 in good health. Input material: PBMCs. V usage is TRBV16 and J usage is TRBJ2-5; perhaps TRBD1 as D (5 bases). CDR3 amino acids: CASSQDSQETQYF. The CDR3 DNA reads TGTGCCAGCAGCCAAGACAGCCAAGAGACCCAGTACTTC. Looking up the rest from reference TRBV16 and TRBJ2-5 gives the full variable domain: GEEVAQTPKHLVRGEGQKAKLYCAPIKGHSYVFWYQQVLKNEFKFLISFQNENVFDETGMPKERFSAKCLPNSPCSLEIQATKLEDSAVYFCASSQDSQETQYFGPGTRLLVL.